This T cell receptor beta chain was captured in a study of spatial heterogeneity in lung cancer. The CDR3 extends over 12 amino acids. V was pared by 5 bases and J by 10 bases, with 7 bases of the junction left unmatched. Germline-derived CDR1 and CDR2 are DFQATT and SNEGSKA (reference sequence). Indicated time point: sample taken at primary tumor resection. Extraction of whole RNA from tumor, nontumor lung or frozen PBMC preceded unsorted sequencing. Each CDR3 protein is one row after TCRdb ran MiXCR on the 5' RACE reads. The sample has about 75,000 distinct CDR3 sequences, approximately 12% seen once; the top ten hold 6.5% to 7.5%.

This sequence joins TRBV20-1 and TRBJ2-1, with 8 bases aligning to TRBD2. This TCR was recovered from a male donor with early-stage non-small cell lung cancer. The material sequenced was PBMCs, taken at surgery. CDR3 DNA: TGCAGTGCTCTCGGGGTAGCGGGGGAGCAGTTCTTC. Protein sequence: CSALGVAGEQFF.